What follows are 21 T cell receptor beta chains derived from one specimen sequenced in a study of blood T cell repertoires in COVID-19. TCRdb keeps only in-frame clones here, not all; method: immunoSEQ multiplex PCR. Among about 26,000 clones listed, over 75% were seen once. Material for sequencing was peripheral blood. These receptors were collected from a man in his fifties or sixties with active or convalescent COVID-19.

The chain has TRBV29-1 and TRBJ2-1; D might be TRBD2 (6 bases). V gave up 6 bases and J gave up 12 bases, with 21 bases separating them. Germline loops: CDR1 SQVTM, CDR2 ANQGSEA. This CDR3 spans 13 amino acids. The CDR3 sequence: CSVDRLGGRGQFF. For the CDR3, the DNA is TGCAGCGTCGACAGACTGGGGGGACGGGGGCAGTTCTTC.

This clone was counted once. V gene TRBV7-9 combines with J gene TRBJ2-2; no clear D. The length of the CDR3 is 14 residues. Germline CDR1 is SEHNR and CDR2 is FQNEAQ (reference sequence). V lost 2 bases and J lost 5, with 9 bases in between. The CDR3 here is CASSLIRVTGELFF. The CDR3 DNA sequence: TGTGCCAGCAGCTTAATTCGGGTAACCGGGGAGCTGTTTTTT. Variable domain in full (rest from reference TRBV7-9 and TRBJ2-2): DTGVSQNPRHKITKRGQNVTFRCDPISEHNRLYWYRQTLGQGPEFLTYFQNEAQLEKSRLLSDRFSAERPKGSFSTLEIQRTEQGDSAMYLCASSLIRVTGELFFGEGSRLTVL.

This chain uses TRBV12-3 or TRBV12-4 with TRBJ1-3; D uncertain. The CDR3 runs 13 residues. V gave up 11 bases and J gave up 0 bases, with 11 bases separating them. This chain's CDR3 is CASEVASGNTIYF. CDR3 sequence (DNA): TGTGCCTCCGAGGTGGCCTCTGGAAACACCATATATTTT.

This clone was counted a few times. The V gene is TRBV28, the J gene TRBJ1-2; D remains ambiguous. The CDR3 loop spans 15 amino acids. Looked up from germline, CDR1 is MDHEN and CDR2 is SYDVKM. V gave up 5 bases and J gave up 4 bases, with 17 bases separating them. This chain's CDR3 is CASSLYAGPSYGYTF. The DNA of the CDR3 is TGTGCCAGCAGTCTTTATGCAGGTCCTTCCTATGGCTACACCTTC.

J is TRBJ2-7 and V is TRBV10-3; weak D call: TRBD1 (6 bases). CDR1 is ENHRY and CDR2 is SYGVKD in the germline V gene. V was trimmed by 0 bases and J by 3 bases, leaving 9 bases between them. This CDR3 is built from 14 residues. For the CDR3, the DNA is TGTGCCATCAGTGAGTCCGGGACACTCTACGAGCAGTACTTC. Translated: CAISESGTLYEQYF.

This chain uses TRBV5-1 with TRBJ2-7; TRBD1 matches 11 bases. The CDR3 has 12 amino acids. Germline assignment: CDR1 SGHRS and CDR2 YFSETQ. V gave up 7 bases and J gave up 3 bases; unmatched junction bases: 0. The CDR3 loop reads CASGTGGYEQYF. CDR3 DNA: TGCGCCAGCGGGACAGGGGGCTACGAGCAGTACTTC. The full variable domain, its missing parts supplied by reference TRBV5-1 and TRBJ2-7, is KAGVTQTPRYLIKTRGQQVTLSCSPISGHRSVSWYQQTPGQGLQFLFEYFSETQRNKGNFPGRFSGRQFSNSRSEMNVSTLELGDSALYLCASGTGGYEQYFGPGTRLTVT.

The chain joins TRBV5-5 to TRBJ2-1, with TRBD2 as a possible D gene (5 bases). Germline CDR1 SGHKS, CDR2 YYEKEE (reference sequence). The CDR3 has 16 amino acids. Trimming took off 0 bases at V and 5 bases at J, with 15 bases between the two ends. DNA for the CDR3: TGTGCCAGCAGCTTGGGGTTTCGCCGGGAAAACAATGAGCAGTTCTTC. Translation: CASSLGFRRENNEQFF.

This CDR3 reads CASSLEVQGSDTQYF. The CDR3 region has the DNA TGTGCCAGCAGCTTAGAGGTGCAGGGTTCGGATACGCAGTATTTT. This chain connects TRBV11-2 to TRBJ2-3, with TRBD1 as a possible D gene (5 bases). The CDR3 covers 15 residues. V shed 0 bases and J shed 6 bases, with 13 bases lying between them. Per the germline V gene, CDR1 is SGHAT and CDR2 is FQNNGV.

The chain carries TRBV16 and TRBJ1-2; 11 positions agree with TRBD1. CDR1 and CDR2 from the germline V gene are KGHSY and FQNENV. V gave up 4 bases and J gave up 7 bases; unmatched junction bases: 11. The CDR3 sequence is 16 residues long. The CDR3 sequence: CASSPPGTGGRGGYTF. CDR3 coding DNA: TGTGCCAGCAGCCCACCCGGGACAGGGGGTCGTGGTGGCTACACCTTC.

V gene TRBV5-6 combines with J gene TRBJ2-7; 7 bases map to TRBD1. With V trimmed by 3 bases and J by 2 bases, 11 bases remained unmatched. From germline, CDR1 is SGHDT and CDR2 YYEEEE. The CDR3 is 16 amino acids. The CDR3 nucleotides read TGTGCCAGCAGCTCAGCCACCGGGACAGTAACCTACGAGCAGTACTTC. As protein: CASSSATGTVTYEQYF.

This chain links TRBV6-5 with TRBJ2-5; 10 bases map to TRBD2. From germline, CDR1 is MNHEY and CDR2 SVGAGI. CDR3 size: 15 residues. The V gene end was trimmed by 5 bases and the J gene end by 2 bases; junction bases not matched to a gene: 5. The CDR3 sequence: CASSQRGGRQETQYF. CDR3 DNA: TGTGCCAGCAGTCAGCGGGGGGGTAGGCAAGAGACCCAGTACTTC.

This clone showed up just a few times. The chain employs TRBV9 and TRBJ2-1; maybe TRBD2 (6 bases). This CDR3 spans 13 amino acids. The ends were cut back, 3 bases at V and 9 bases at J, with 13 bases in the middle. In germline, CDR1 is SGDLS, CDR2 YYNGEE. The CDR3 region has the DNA TGTGCCAGCAGCGATGGGGGGAGGAGTGAGCAGTTCTTC. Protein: CASSDGGRSEQFF.

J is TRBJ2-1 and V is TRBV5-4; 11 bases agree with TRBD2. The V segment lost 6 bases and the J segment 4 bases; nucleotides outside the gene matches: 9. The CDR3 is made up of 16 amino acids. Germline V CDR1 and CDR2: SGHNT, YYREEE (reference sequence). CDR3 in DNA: TGTGCCAGCACTGGTTGGGGGACTAGCGGTTACAATGAGCAGTTCTTC. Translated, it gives CASTGWGTSGYNEQFF.

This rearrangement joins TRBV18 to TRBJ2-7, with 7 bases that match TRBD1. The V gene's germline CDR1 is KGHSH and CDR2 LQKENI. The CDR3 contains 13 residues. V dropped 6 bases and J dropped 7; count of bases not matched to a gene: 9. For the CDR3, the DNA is TGTGCCAGCTCCCTGGGACAGCGTGAGGAGCAGTACTTC. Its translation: CASSLGQREEQYF.

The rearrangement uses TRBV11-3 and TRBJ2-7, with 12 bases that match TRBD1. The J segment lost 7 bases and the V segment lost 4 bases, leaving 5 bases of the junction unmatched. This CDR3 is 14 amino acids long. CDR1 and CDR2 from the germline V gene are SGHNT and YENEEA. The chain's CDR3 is CASSWGQGAREQYF. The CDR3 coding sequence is TGTGCCAGCAGCTGGGGACAGGGGGCAAGGGAGCAGTACTTC. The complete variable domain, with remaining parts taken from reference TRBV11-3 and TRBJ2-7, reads EAGVVQSPRYKIIEKKQPVAFWCNPISGHNTLYWYLQNLGQGPELLIRYENEEAVDDSQLPKDRFSAERLKGVDSTLKIQPAELGDSAVYLCASSWGQGAREQYFGPGTRLTVT.

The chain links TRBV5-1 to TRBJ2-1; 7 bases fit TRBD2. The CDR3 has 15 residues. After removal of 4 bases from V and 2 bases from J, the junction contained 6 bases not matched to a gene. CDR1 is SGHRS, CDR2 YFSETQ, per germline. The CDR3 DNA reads TGCGCCAGCAGCGCGCGGGAGAGGACCTACAATGAGCAGTTCTTC. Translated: CASSARERTYNEQFF.

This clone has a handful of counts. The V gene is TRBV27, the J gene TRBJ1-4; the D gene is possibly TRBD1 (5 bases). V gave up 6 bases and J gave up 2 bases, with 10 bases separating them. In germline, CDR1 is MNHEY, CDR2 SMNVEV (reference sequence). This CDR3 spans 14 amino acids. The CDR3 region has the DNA TGTGCCAGCAGACGGGCAGGGACTAATGAAAAACTGTTTTTT. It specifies CASRRAGTNEKLFF.

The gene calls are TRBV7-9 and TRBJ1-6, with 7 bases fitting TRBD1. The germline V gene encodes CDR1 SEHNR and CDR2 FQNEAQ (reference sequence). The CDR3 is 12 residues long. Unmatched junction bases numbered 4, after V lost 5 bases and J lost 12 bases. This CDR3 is CASSETGVPLHF. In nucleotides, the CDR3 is TGTGCCAGCAGCGAAACAGGGGTACCCCTCCACTTT.

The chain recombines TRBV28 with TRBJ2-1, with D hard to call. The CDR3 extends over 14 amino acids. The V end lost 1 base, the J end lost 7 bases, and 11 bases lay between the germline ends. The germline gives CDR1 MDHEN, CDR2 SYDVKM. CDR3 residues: CASSLLARWNEQFF. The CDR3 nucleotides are TGTGCCAGCAGTTTATTGGCCAGGTGGAATGAGCAGTTCTTC.

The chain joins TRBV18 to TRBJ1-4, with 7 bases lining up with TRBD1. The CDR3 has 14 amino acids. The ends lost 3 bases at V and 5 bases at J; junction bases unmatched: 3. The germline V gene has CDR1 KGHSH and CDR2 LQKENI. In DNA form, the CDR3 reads TGTGCCAGCTCACCTGACAGGGAGAATGAAAAACTGTTTTTT. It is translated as CASSPDRENEKLFF.

The CDR3 DNA follows: TGTGCAAGTCGGAGATATGGGGCTTACCGATACAATGAGCAGTTCTTC. It encodes CASRRYGAYRYNEQFF. This chain connects TRBV12-2 to TRBJ2-1; no check of the table's D call, TRBD1, against the DNA was made. TRBV12-2 is a pseudogene segment. CDR3 length equals 16 residues.